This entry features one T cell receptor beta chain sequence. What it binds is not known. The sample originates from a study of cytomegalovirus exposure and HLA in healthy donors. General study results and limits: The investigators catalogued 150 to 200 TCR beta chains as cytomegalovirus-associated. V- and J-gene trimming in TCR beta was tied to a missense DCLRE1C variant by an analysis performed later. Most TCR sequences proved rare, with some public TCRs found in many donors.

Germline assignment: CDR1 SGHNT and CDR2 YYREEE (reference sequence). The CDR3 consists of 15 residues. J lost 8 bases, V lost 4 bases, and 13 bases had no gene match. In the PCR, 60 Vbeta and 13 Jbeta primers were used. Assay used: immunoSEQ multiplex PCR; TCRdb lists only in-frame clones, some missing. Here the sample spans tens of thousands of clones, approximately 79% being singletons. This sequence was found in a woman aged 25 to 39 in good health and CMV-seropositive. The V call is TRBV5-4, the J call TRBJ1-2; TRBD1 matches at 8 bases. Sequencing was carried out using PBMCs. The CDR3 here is CASSDPPGQELGYTF. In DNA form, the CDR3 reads TGTGCCAGCAGCGACCCCCCGGGACAGGAACTCGGCTACACCTTC.